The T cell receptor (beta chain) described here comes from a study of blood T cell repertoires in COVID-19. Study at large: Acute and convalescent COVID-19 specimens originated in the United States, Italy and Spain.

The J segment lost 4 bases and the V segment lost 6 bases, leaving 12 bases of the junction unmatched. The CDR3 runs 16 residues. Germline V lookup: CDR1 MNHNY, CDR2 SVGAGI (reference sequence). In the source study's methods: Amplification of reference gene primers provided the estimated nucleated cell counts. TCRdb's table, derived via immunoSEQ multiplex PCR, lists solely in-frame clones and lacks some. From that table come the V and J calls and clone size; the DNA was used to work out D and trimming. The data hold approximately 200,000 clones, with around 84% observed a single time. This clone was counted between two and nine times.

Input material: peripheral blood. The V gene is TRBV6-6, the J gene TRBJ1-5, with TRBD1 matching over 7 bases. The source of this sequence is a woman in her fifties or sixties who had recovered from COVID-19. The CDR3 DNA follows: TGTGCCAGCAGCCACCCGAGGGGGCAGTGGAATCAGCCCCAGCATTTT. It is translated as CASSHPRGQWNQPQHF.